The source of this T cell receptor (beta chain) is a study of shared clonotypes between healthy human individuals. With V trimmed by 4 bases and J by 3 bases, 10 bases remained unmatched. CDR3 length equals 17 residues. Germline V gene data show CDR1 as MNHEY and CDR2 as SMNVEV (reference sequence). Method: immunoSEQ multiplex PCR; TCRdb's copy keeps in-frame clones and lacks some. The profile shows roughly 1,500,000 clones, approximately 98.5% of them singletons. Each donor was a Caucasian adult residing in Nashville, Tennessee. The chain carries TRBV27 and TRBJ2-2, with 8 nucleotides matching TRBD1. The sequenced sample was naive CD4+ T cells sorted from blood. Subset defined: CD45RA+ positively selected. This clonotype originated in a man aged 25 to 40 in good health. The CDR3 spells CASSSRQGSTHTGELFF. CDR3 bases: TGTGCCAGCAGTTCCAGACAGGGGTCGACCCACACCGGGGAGCTGTTTTTT.